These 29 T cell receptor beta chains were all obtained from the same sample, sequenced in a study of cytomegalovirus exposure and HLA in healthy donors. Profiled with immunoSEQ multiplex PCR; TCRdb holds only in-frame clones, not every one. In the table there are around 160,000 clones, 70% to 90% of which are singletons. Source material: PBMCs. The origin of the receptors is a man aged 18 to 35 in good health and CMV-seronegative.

DNA of the CDR3: TGTGCCAGTAGTACGTGGGGGAGGGCAGATACGCAGTATTTT. This gives the protein CASSTWGRADTQYF. J is TRBJ2-3 and V is TRBV19; TRBD2 aligns across 7 bases. Germline V gene lookup returns CDR1 LNHDA and CDR2 SQIVND (reference sequence). The CDR3 loop spans 14 amino acids. The J segment lost 4 bases and the V segment lost 4 bases, leaving 5 bases of the junction unmatched.

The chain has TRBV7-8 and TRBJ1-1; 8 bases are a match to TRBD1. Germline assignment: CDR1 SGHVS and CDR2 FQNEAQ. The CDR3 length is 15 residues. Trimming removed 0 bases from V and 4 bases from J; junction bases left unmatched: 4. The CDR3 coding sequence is TGTGCCAGCAGCTTAGCGAACAGGGGGTCCACTGAAGCTTTCTTT. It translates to CASSLANRGSTEAFF.

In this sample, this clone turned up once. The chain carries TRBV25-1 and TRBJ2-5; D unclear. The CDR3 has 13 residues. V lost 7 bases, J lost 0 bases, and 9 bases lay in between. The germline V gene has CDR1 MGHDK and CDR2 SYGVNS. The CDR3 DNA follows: TGTGCCAGCATGGCCCCGAACCAAGAGACCCAGTACTTC. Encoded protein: CASMAPNQETQYF.

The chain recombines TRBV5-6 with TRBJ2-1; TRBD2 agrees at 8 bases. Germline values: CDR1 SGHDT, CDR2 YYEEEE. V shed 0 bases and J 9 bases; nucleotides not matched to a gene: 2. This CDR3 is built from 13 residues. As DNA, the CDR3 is TGTGCCAGCAGCTTGGTCCTAGCGGGTGAGCAGTTCTTC. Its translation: CASSLVLAGEQFF.

CDR3 nucleotide sequence: TGTGCTAGTGGTTTGCAAGGGGGTGAAGCTTTCTTT. Protein sequence: CASGLQGGEAFF. The chain uses TRBV12-5 and TRBJ1-1; D may be TRBD1 (6 bases). The CDR3 spans 12 residues. Germline V lookup: CDR1 LGHNT, CDR2 FRNRAP. The V and J ends lost 2 bases and 7 bases respectively, with 8 bases between them. Combining the CDR3 with reference TRBV12-5 and TRBJ1-1 gives the whole variable domain DARVTQTPRHKVTEMGQEVTMRCQPILGHNTVFWYRQTMMQGLELLAYFRNRAPLDDSGMPKDRFSAEMPDATLATLKIQPSEPRDSAVYFCASGLQGGEAFFGQGTRLTVV.

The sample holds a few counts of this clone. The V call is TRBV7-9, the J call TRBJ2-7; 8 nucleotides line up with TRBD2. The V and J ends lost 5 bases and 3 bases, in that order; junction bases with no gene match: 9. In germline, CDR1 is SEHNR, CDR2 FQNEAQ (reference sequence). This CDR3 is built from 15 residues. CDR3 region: CASSPPSGFDYEQYF. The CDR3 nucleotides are TGTGCCAGCAGCCCCCCTAGCGGGTTTGACTACGAGCAGTACTTC.

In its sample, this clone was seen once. CDR3: CASSSRIGAYEQYV. The CDR3 coding sequence is TGTGCCAGCAGTTCTCGTATTGGGGCCTACGAGCAGTACGTC. V is TRBV28 and J is TRBJ2-7; no clear D. Germline loops: CDR1 MDHEN, CDR2 SYDVKM. The germline V and J ends were trimmed by 4 bases and 2 bases, with 12 bases remaining between them. This CDR3 has 14 amino acids.

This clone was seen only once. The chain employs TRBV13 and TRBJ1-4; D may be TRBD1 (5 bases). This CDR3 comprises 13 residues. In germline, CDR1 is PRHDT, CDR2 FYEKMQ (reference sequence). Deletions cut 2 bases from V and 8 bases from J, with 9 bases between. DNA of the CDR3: TGTGCCAGCAGCTTATCAGGGCACGAAAAACTGTTTTTT. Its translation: CASSLSGHEKLFF.

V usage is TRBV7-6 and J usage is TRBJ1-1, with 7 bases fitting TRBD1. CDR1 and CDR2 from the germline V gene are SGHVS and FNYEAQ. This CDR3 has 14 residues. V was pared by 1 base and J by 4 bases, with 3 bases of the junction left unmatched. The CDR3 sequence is CASSLGQGSTEAFF. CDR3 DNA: TGTGCCAGCAGCTTAGGACAGGGCAGCACTGAAGCTTTCTTT.

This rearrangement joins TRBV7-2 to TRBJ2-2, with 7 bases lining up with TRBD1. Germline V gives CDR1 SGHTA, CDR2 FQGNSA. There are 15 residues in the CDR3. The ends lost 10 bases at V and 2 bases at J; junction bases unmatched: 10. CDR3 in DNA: TGTGCCACTTCGAGAGGGGGCCATAACACCGGGGAGCTGTTTTTT. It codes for CATSRGGHNTGELFF.

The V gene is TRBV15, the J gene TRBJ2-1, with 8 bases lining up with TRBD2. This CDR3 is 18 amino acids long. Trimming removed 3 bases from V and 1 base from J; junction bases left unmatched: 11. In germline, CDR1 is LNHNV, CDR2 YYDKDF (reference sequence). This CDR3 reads CATSSTSRAGVSYNEQFF. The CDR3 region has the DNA TGTGCCACCAGCAGCACTAGTCGAGCGGGGGTTTCCTACAATGAGCAGTTCTTC.

For the CDR3, the DNA is TGTGCCAGCAGCTCACCCGACAAGACAGTCGGGGAGCTGTTTTTT. Its protein product is CASSSPDKTVGELFF. The chain carries TRBV7-9 and TRBJ2-2, with D maybe TRBD1 (5 bases). This CDR3 is built from 15 residues. Trimming cost V 4 bases and J 7 bases, with 16 bases left between them. Germline CDR1 SEHNR, CDR2 FQNEAQ (reference sequence).

The CDR3 nucleotides are TGTGCCAGCAGCTTATTTTCGGAGTCCTCCAATCAGCCCCAGCATTTT. Translating it yields CASSLFSESSNQPQHF. The chain uses TRBV7-6 and TRBJ1-5; no reliable D call. This CDR3 has 16 amino acids. The ends were cut back, 2 bases at V and 3 bases at J, with 14 bases in the middle. Germline lookup yields CDR1 SGHVS and CDR2 FNYEAQ. Filled out from reference TRBV7-6 and TRBJ1-5, the complete variable domain reads GAGVSQSPRYKVTKRGQDVALRCDPISGHVSLYWYRQALGQGPEFLTYFNYEAQQDKSGLPNDRFSAERPEGSISTLTIQRTEQRDSAMYRCASSLFSESSNQPQHFGDGTRLSIL.

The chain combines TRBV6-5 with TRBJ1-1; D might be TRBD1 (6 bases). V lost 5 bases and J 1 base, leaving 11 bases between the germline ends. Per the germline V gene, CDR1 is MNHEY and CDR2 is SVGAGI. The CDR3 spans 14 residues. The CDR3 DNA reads TGTGCCAGCAGTATTACACAGGGGAACACTGAAGCTTTCTTT. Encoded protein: CASSITQGNTEAFF.

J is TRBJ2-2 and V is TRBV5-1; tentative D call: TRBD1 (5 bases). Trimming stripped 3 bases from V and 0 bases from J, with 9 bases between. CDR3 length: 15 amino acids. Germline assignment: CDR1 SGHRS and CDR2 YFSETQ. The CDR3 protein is CASSYGHPNTGELFF. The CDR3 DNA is TGCGCCAGCAGCTACGGACACCCGAACACCGGGGAGCTGTTTTTT.

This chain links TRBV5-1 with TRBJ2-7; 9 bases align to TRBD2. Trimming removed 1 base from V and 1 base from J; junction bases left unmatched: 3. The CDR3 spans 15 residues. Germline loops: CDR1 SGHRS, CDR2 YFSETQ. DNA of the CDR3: TGCGCCAGCAGCTTGCCCGGACTAGCGTCCTACGAGCAGTACTTC. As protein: CASSLPGLASYEQYF.

CDR3 DNA: TGTGCTAGTGGTTTGTTCCCCGGGACTAGCGGGAGTTTTAGAAATGAGCAGTTCTTC. This gives the protein CASGLFPGTSGSFRNEQFF. V usage is TRBV12-5 and J usage is TRBJ2-1; 14 bases line up with TRBD2. This CDR3 contains 19 residues. CDR1 LGHNT and CDR2 FRNRAP come from the germline V gene. The V segment lost 2 bases and the J segment 7 bases; nucleotides outside the gene matches: 13.

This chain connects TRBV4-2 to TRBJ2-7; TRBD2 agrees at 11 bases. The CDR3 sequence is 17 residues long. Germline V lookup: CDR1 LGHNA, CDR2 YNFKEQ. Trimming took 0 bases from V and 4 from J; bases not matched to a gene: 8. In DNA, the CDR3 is TGTGCCAGCAGCCAAGATCTGACTAGCGGGACTAGATACGAGCAGTACTTC. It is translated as CASSQDLTSGTRYEQYF.

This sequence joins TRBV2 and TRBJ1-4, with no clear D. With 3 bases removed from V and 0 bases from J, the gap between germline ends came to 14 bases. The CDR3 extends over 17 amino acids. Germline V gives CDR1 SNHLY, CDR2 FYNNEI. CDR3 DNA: TGTGCCAGCAGTGAGCGGCCCGACTATACAACTAATGAAAAACTGTTTTTT. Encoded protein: CASSERPDYTTNEKLFF.

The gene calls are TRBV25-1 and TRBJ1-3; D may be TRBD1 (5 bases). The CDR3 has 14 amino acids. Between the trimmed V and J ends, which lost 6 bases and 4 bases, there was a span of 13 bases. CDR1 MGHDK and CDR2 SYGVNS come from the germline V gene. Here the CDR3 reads CASSSGLGGNTIYF. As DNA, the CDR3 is TGTGCCAGCAGCTCAGGGCTAGGGGGAAACACCATATATTTT.

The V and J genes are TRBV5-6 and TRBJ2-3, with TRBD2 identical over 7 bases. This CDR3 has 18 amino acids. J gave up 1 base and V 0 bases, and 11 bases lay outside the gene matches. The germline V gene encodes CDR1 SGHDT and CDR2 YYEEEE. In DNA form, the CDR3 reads TGTGCCAGCAGCTTGGTCCGAGGAGCAAGCGGGGGCACAGATACGCAGTATTTT. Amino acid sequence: CASSLVRGASGGTDTQYF. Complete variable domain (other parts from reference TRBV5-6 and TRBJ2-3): DAGVTQSPTHLIKTRGQQVTLRCSPKSGHDTVSWYQQALGQGPQFIFQYYEEEERQRGNFPDRFSGHQFPNYSSELNVNALLLGDSALYLCASSLVRGASGGTDTQYFGPGTRLTVL.

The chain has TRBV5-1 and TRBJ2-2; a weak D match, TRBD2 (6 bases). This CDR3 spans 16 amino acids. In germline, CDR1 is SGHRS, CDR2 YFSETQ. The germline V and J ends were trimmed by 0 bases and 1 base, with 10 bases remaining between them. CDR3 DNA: TGCGCCAGCAGCTTGGTCGGCGGGATGAACACCGGGGAGCTGTTTTTT. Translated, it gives CASSLVGGMNTGELFF.

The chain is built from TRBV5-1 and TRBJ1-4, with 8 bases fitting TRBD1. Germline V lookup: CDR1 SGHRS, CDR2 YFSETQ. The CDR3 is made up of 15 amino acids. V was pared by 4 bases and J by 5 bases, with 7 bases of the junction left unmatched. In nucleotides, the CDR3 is TGCGCCAGCAGCCTGCAGGGGGCGTTAAATGAAAAACTGTTTTTT. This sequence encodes CASSLQGALNEKLFF.

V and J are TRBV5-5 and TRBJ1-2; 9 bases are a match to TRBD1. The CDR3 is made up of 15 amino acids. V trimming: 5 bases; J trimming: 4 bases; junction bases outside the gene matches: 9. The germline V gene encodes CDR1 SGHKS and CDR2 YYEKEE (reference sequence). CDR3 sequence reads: CASRIDTGGGYGYTF. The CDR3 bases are TGTGCCAGCAGGATAGATACAGGGGGCGGCTATGGCTACACCTTC.

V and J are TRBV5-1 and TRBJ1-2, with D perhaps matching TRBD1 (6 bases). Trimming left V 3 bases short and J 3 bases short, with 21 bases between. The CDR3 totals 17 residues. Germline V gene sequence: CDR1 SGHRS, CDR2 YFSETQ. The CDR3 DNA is TGCGCCAGCAGCTCCCTGGGGGCGCCAGGGTTAGACTATGGCTACACCTTC. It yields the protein CASSSLGAPGLDYGYTF.

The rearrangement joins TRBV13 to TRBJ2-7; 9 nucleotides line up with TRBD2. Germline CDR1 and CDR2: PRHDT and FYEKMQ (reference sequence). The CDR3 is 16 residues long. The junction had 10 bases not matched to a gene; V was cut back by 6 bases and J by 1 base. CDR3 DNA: TGTGCCAGCAGTACCTATGGTAGCGGGAGATCCTACGAGCAGTACTTC. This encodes CASSTYGSGRSYEQYF.

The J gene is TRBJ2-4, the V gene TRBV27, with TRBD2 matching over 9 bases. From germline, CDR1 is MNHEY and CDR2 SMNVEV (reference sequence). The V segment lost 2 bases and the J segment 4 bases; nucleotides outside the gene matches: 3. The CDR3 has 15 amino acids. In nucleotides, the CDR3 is TGTGCCAGCAGTTTAGGCGGGGGGGCTAAAAACATTCAGTACTTC. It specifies CASSLGGGAKNIQYF.

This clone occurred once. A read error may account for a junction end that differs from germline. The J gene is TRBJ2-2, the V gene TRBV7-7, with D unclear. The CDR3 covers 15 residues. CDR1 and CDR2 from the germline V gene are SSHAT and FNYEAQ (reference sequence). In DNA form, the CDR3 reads TGTGCTAGCAGCTTAGAGTTTCTAGGAAGAGGGGAGCTGTTTTTT. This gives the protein CASSLEFLGRGELFF.

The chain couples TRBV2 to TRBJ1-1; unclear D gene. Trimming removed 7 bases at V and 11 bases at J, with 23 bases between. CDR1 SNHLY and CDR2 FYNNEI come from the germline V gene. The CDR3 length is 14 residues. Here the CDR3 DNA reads TGTGCCAGCAAATTAATCCCTCGCGGGGAAGGGGCTTTCTTT. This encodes CASKLIPRGEGAFF.